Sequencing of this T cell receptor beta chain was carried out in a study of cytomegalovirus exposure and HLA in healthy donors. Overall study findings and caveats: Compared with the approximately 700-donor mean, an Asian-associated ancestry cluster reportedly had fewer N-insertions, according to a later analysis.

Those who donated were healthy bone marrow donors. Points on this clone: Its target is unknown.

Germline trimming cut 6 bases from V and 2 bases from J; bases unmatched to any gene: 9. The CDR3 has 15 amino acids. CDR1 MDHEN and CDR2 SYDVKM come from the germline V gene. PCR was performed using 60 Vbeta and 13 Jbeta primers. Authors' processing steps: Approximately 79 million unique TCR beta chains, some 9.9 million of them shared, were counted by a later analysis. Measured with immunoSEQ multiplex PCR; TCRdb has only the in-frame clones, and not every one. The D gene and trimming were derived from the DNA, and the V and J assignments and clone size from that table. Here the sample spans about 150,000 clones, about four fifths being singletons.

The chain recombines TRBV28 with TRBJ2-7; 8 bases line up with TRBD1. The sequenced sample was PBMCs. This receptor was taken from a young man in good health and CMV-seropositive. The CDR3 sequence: CASRHGQGPTYEQYF. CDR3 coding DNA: TGTGCCAGCAGGCATGGACAGGGACCTACCTACGAGCAGTACTTC.